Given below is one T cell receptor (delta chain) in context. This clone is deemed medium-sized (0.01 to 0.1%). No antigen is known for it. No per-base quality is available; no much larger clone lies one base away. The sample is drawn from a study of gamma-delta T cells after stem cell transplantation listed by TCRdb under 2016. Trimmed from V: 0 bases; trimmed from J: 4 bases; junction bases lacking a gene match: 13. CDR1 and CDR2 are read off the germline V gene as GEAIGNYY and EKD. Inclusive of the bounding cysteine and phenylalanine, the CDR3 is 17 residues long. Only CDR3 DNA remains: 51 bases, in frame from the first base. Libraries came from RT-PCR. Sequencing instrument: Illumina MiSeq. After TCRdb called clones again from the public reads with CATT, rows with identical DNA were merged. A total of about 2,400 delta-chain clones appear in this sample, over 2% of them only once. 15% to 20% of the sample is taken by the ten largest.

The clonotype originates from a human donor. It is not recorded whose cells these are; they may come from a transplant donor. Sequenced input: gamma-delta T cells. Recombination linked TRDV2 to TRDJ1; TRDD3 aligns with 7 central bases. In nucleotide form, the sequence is TGTGCCTGTGACACCGCCTTTTCTGGGGGGTCGGACGATAAACTCATCTTT. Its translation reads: CACDTAFSGGSDDKLIF.